One sample yielded the 18 T cell receptor beta chains listed below, sequenced in a study of tumor-infiltrating lymphocytes in oesophageal squamous cell carcinoma. From the PCR reads, TCRdb called clonotypes with MiXCR, one entry per CDR3 protein. The repertoire includes roughly 16,000 distinct CDR3 sequences, about 50% of them detected once, and 44% sits in the top ten. The source material was normal esophageal tissue next to the tumor. The receptors shown here come from a female donor with esophageal squamous cell carcinoma.

This clonotype showed up many times. The chain is built from TRBV27 and TRBJ2-1, with D perhaps matching TRBD2 (6 bases). This CDR3 has 15 amino acids. Germline values: CDR1 MNHEY, CDR2 SMNVEV (reference sequence). V lost 3 bases, J lost 0 bases, and 9 bases lay in between. The DNA for the CDR3 is TGTGCCAGCAGTTTCGGGAGTCTCTCCTACAATGAGCAGTTCTTC. It translates to CASSFGSLSYNEQFF.

The chain combines TRBV7-2 with TRBJ1-1, with D possibly being TRBD1 (5 bases). Germline V gene data show CDR1 as SGHTA and CDR2 as FQGNSA. V was trimmed by 2 bases and J by 4 bases, leaving 8 bases between them. The length of the CDR3 is 13 residues. The CDR3 DNA follows: TGTGCCAGCAGCTTATCGGGGGGCACTGAAGCTTTCTTT. Translated, it gives CASSLSGGTEAFF.

The genes are TRBV7-3 and TRBJ2-1, with D perhaps matching TRBD1 (8 bases). Trimming removed 5 bases from V and 4 bases from J, with 15 bases in between. Germline V gene lookup returns CDR1 SGHTA and CDR2 FQGTGA. CDR3 size: 15 residues. The CDR3 loop is CASSLQGGGYNEQFF. The CDR3 region has the DNA TGTGCCAGCAGCCTACAGGGGGGGGGATACAATGAGCAGTTCTTC.

The chain is built from TRBV10-1 and TRBJ2-7; tentatively, D is TRBD1 or TRBD2 (5 bases each). V shed 6 bases and J shed 0 bases, with 12 bases lying between them. This CDR3 has 14 amino acids. Germline V gives CDR1 WNHNN, CDR2 SYGVQD (reference sequence). The CDR3 region is CASSRDQASYEQYF. In nucleotides, the CDR3 is TGCGCCAGCAGCCGGGACCAAGCCTCCTACGAGCAGTACTTC.

Regarding this clonotype: In this CDR3 the conserved last residue, phenylalanine or tryptophan, is missing, so a read error is likely. The DNA is omitted, as the CDR3 cannot be located on it reliably, and the CDR3 follows TCRdb's listing. The V and J genes are TRBV7-6 and TRBJ2-1; the table's D call, TRBD1, was not checked against the DNA. The germline V gene has CDR1 SGHVS and CDR2 FNYEAQ. The CDR3 length is 14 residues, termini included. CDR3 residues: CASGTGRKRAVLRA.

This clonotype was observed at least ten times. V usage is TRBV6-1 and J usage is TRBJ1-3, with 7 bases lining up with TRBD1. V lost 6 bases, J lost 4 bases, and 3 bases stayed unmatched. Germline values: CDR1 MNHNS, CDR2 SASEGT. The CDR3 extends over 13 amino acids. In DNA, the CDR3 is TGTGCCAGCAGGACAGGGAACGGAAACACCATATATTTT. Translated: CASRTGNGNTIYF.

The V call is TRBV6-8, the J call TRBJ1-4; the D gene is possibly TRBD1 (5 bases). Germline V gene data show CDR1 as MNHGY and CDR2 as SAAAGT. The CDR3 sequence is 13 residues long. Trimming removed 8 bases at V and 6 bases at J, with 13 bases between. The CDR3 here is CASSRGEDEKLFF. As DNA, the CDR3 is TGTGCCAGCTCCCGGGGGGAAGATGAAAAACTGTTTTTT.

Ten or more counts support this clonotype. The CDR3 bases are TGTGCCAGCAGTGAAGGGGGGGGAACGGGCAATCAGCCCCAGCATTTT. Its protein product is CASSEGGGTGNQPQHF. The chain joins TRBV25-1 to TRBJ1-5; a weak D match, TRBD1 (5 bases). Per germline, CDR1 MGHDK and CDR2 SYGVNS. The ends were cut back, 2 bases at V and 2 bases at J, with 13 bases in the middle. The CDR3 is 16 amino acids.

This clonotype came up a few times. The chain links TRBV19 to TRBJ1-4; perhaps TRBD1 as D (5 bases). V was cut by 3 bases and J by 5 bases, with 16 bases left in between. CDR1 is LNHDA, CDR2 SQIVND, per germline (reference sequence). The CDR3 is 16 residues long. The CDR3, as DNA: TGTGCCAGTAGTATCGGAGGGGCACCACGGAATGAAAAACTGTTTTTT. It codes for CASSIGGAPRNEKLFF. The full variable domain, rest sourced from reference TRBV19 and TRBJ1-4, is DGGITQSPKYLFRKEGQNVTLSCEQNLNHDAMYWYRQDPGQGLRLIYYSQIVNDFQKGDIAEGYSVSREKKESFPLTVTSAQKNPTAFYLCASSIGGAPRNEKLFFGSGTQLSVL.

This chain connects TRBV13 to TRBJ2-1, with 8 bases fitting TRBD2. There are 17 residues in the CDR3. V was pared by 5 bases and J by 3 bases, with 12 bases of the junction left unmatched. Per the germline V gene, CDR1 is PRHDT and CDR2 is FYEKMQ (reference sequence). The CDR3 loop is CASSPPFLAGDYNEQFF. Here the CDR3 DNA reads TGTGCCAGCAGCCCCCCCTTCCTAGCGGGTGACTACAATGAGCAGTTCTTC.

This clonotype occurred once. The chain joins TRBV6-1 to TRBJ2-1; D is perhaps TRBD1 or TRBD2 (6 bases each). Between the trimmed V and J ends, which lost 6 bases and 5 bases, there was a span of 17 bases. From germline, CDR1 is MNHNS and CDR2 SASEGT. The CDR3 length is 15 residues. The CDR3 loop is CASSRPGAGDNEQFF. The CDR3 DNA follows: TGTGCCAGCAGCCGTCCGGGAGCAGGGGACAATGAGCAGTTCTTC.

J is TRBJ2-3 and V is TRBV28; 9 bases are a match to TRBD2. The J call is doubtful: the DNA matches TRBJ2-1 better. The CDR3 contains 12 residues. CDR1 is MDHEN and CDR2 is SYDVKM in the germline V gene. CDR3 sequence reads: CASRTGTSEQFF. In DNA, the CDR3 is TGTGCCAGCAGGACCGGGACTAGCGAGCAGTTCTTC.

CDR3 coding DNA: TGTGCCAGCAGCTTAGGTTCGGGACTAGCGAAATATAATGAGCAGTTCTTC. It translates to CASSLGSGLAKYNEQFF. The chain combines TRBV7-6 with TRBJ2-1; 10 bases are a match to TRBD2. V lost 1 base to trimming and J lost 7 bases; unmatched junction nucleotides: 10. Germline V gene data show CDR1 as SGHVS and CDR2 as FNYEAQ. CDR3 length equals 17 residues.

The chain recombines TRBV27 with TRBJ1-6; D remains unclear. Germline V gene sequence: CDR1 MNHEY, CDR2 SMNVEV (reference sequence). Trimming pared 1 base from V and 0 bases from J, leaving 10 bases between. This CDR3 has 17 residues. The CDR3 loop is CASSLLSESSYNSPLHF. CDR3 sequence (DNA): TGTGCCAGCAGTTTATTAAGCGAGAGCTCCTATAATTCACCCCTCCACTTT.

The chain employs TRBV7-6 and TRBJ2-1, with D perhaps TRBD1 or TRBD2 (5 bases each). The length of the CDR3 is 15 residues. The germline V and J ends were trimmed by 3 bases and 5 bases, with 14 bases remaining between them. CDR1 is SGHVS and CDR2 is FNYEAQ in the germline V gene. CDR3 protein: CASSFVYGTHNEQFF. The CDR3 DNA reads TGTGCCAGCAGCTTCGTGTACGGGACCCACAATGAGCAGTTCTTC.

In this sample, this clonotype turned up a few times. V and J are TRBV7-9 and TRBJ2-7, with 7 nucleotides matching TRBD2. The DNA end favors TRBJ2-1, so the J call may be wrong. The CDR3 totals 16 residues. Germline-derived CDR1 and CDR2 are SEHNR and FQNEAQ (reference sequence). CDR3 sequence reads: CASSSEGTILYNEQFF. The CDR3 bases are TGTGCCAGCAGCTCCGAGGGGACTATCCTCTACAATGAGCAGTTCTTC.

This clonotype was seen repeatedly, ten times or more. The chain couples TRBV5-5 to TRBJ2-1; D could derive from TRBD1 or TRBD2 (6 bases each). V lost 2 bases and J 2 bases, leaving 11 bases between the germline ends. This CDR3 spans 15 amino acids. Germline V gene sequence: CDR1 SGHKS, CDR2 YYEKEE (reference sequence). In DNA form, the CDR3 reads TGTGCCAGCAGCTTTGGGGGGCACCCCTACAATGAGCAGTTCTTC. This translates into CASSFGGHPYNEQFF. Full variable domain (rest looked up from reference TRBV5-5 and TRBJ2-1): DAGVTQSPTHLIKTRGQQVTLRCSPISGHKSVSWYQQVLGQGPQFIFQYYEKEERGRGNFPDRFSARQFPNYSSELNVNALLLGDSALYLCASSFGGHPYNEQFFGPGTRLTVL.

The V and J genes are TRBV6-1 and TRBJ2-5, with TRBD2 matching over 7 bases. The ends lost 3 bases at V and 5 bases at J; junction bases unmatched: 9. The CDR3 runs to 15 residues. Germline values: CDR1 MNHNS, CDR2 SASEGT. CDR3 in DNA: TGTGCCAGCAGTGACCCCTGGGGGGGGAAGGAGACCCAGTACTTC. Residues: CASSDPWGGKETQYF.